Presented here are 27 T cell receptor beta chains from one specimen sequenced in a study of cytomegalovirus exposure and HLA in healthy donors. The protocol was immunoSEQ multiplex PCR, while the TCRdb copy is restricted to in-frame clones and leaves out a portion. Of some 180,000 clones listed, approximately 86% are singletons. The source material was PBMCs. Receptors were obtained from a man aged 25-40 years in good health and CMV-seropositive.

V gene TRBV27 combines with J gene TRBJ2-7; possibly TRBD2 for D (6 bases). V was shortened by 6 bases and J by 2 bases, with 11 bases between the two germline ends. Germline V gene lookup returns CDR1 MNHEY and CDR2 SMNVEV (reference sequence). The CDR3 length is 13 residues. CDR3 amino acids: CASSEGGPYEQYF. The CDR3 DNA reads as TGTGCCAGCAGCGAAGGAGGGCCCTACGAGCAGTACTTC.

The count of this clone is one. The chain is built from TRBV13 and TRBJ2-7; TRBD2 is a possible D gene (6 bases). In germline, CDR1 is PRHDT, CDR2 FYEKMQ (reference sequence). This CDR3 has 15 amino acids. Deletions cut 1 base from V and 7 bases from J, with 17 bases between. CDR3 coding DNA: TGTGCCAGCAGCTTAGCCTCTACGGGGGTGCAGGAGCAGTACTTC. Translating it yields CASSLASTGVQEQYF.

Remarks on this clone: Distinct nucleotide sequences in the sample also encode this CDR3. This chain uses TRBV5-4 with TRBJ2-7; D gene uncertain. CDR1 and CDR2 (germline): SGHNT, YYREEE (reference sequence). This CDR3 has 11 amino acids. Trimming cost V 0 bases and J 4 bases, with 2 bases left between them. Written as DNA, the CDR3 is TGTGCCAGCAGCTTGGGGTACGAGCAGTACTTC. As protein: CASSLGYEQYF.

This clone was counted only a few times. This chain connects TRBV12-5 to TRBJ2-4; tentatively, D is TRBD2 (6 bases). CDR1 and CDR2 (germline): LGHNT, FRNRAP. The V and J ends lost 5 bases and 6 bases respectively, with 17 bases between them. The CDR3 is made up of 15 amino acids. The chain's CDR3 is CASGDGGERGNIQYF. As DNA, the CDR3 is TGTGCTAGTGGTGACGGAGGGGAAAGGGGAAACATTCAGTACTTC.

In regard to this clone: A far more abundant clone sits one base away, making this likely a read error. The CDR3 is CASSLGGSTDTQYF. The CDR3 nucleotides are TGTGCCAGCAGCTTAGGGGGGAGCACAGATACGCAGTATTTT. The J gene is TRBJ2-3, the V gene TRBV9; the D call may be TRBD1 or TRBD2 (6 bases each). CDR1 SGDLS and CDR2 YYNGEE come from the germline V gene. V was cut by 4 bases and J by 0 bases, with 9 bases left in between. The CDR3 runs 14 residues.

The chain has TRBV9 and TRBJ1-2; D unclear. Germline lookup yields CDR1 SGDLS and CDR2 YYNGEE. This CDR3 comprises 15 residues. V lost 0 bases and J 6 bases, leaving 15 bases between the germline ends. The CDR3 sequence: CASSVGPGTHDGYTF. The CDR3 region has the DNA TGTGCCAGCAGCGTAGGGCCGGGTACCCACGATGGCTACACCTTC.

The CDR3 is CASSTPSLETQYF. In nucleotides, the CDR3 is TGTGCCAGCTCCACCCCCAGCTTGGAGACCCAGTACTTC. This chain links TRBV11-1 with TRBJ2-5; no firm D call. Trimming took 8 bases from V and 5 from J, leaving 15 bases between them. The CDR3 is made up of 13 amino acids. In germline, CDR1 is SGHAT, CDR2 FQDESV (reference sequence).

The V gene is TRBV5-6, the J gene TRBJ2-3; TRBD1 is a possible D gene (6 bases). Germline values: CDR1 SGHDT, CDR2 YYEEEE. CDR3 size: 16 residues. Trimming removed 0 bases from V and 6 bases from J, with 17 bases in between. CDR3 DNA sequence: TGTGCCAGCAGCTTGGTCGGGCCAGGGGCGCGGGATACGCAGTATTTT. Translation: CASSLVGPGARDTQYF.

This sequence joins TRBV13 and TRBJ2-7; D might be TRBD1 or TRBD2, each matching 6 bases. The germline CDR1 and CDR2 sequences are PRHDT and FYEKMQ (reference sequence). This CDR3 spans 16 amino acids. V lost 5 bases to trimming and J lost 0 bases, with 17 bases between them. The CDR3 sequence: CASSPRGRDNSYEQYF. CDR3 DNA: TGTGCCAGCAGCCCCCGAGGGCGGGACAACTCCTACGAGCAGTACTTC.

This rearrangement joins TRBV5-1 to TRBJ2-5; 7 bases are shared with TRBD1. Germline lookup yields CDR1 SGHRS and CDR2 YFSETQ. The V and J ends lost 3 bases and 4 bases, in that order; junction bases with no gene match: 9. This CDR3 has 15 residues. CDR3 sequence reads: CASSSPSSGGETQYF. In DNA form, the CDR3 reads TGCGCCAGCAGCTCGCCGTCATCAGGGGGAGAGACCCAGTACTTC.

This chain uses TRBV6-5 with TRBJ1-4; 8 nucleotides align to TRBD1. This CDR3 is built from 15 residues. After removal of 6 bases from V and 8 bases from J, the junction contained 11 bases not matched to a gene. Germline CDR1 and CDR2: MNHEY and SVGAGI. Here the CDR3 DNA reads TGTGCCAGCAGAGACCCAGGGGGCCCTTTGGAAAAACTGTTTTTT. Its protein is CASRDPGGPLEKLFF.

CDR3 coding DNA: TGTGCCAGCAGTGAAGGGGTAGGGGGCAAGACTGAAGCTTTCTTT. Protein: CASSEGVGGKTEAFF. The chain employs TRBV6-1 and TRBJ1-1; 7 nucleotides match TRBD1. Germline assignment: CDR1 MNHNS and CDR2 SASEGT. V shed 1 base, J shed 5 bases, and the junction held 7 bases outside the gene matches. The CDR3 is made up of 15 amino acids.

The CDR3: CASSYQASGSPRQYF. The DNA for the CDR3 is TGTGCCAGCAGTTACCAAGCTAGCGGGAGCCCCAGGCAGTACTTC. The V gene is TRBV6-5, the J gene TRBJ2-7; TRBD2 aligns across 10 bases. After removal of 2 bases from V and 9 bases from J, the junction contained 10 bases not matched to a gene. This CDR3 comprises 15 residues. From germline, CDR1 is MNHEY and CDR2 SVGAGI.

The V gene is TRBV28, the J gene TRBJ2-7; 8 bases agree with TRBD2. V lost 3 bases to trimming and J lost 7 bases; unmatched junction nucleotides: 14. The CDR3 sequence is 16 residues long. Germline V gives CDR1 MDHEN, CDR2 SYDVKM. The CDR3 region has the DNA TGTGCCAGCAGTTTTAAGGTCGGGGGGGGCCGGCAAGAGCAGTACTTC. The encoded protein is CASSFKVGGGRQEQYF.

The chain carries TRBV5-1 and TRBJ2-1; 9 bases are shared with TRBD2. V was clipped by 0 bases and J by 9 bases; unmatched bases: 7. Germline values: CDR1 SGHRS, CDR2 YFSETQ. The CDR3 has 15 amino acids. DNA of the CDR3: TGCGCCAGCAGCTTGGTTGGGACTAGCCTAAGTGAGCAGTTCTTC. It is translated as CASSLVGTSLSEQFF. Using reference TRBV5-1 and TRBJ2-1 for the parts outside the CDR3, the full variable domain is KAGVTQTPRYLIKTRGQQVTLSCSPISGHRSVSWYQQTPGQGLQFLFEYFSETQRNKGNFPGRFSGRQFSNSRSEMNVSTLELGDSALYLCASSLVGTSLSEQFFGPGTRLTVL.

This chain joins TRBV29-1 and TRBJ2-3; 13 bases line up with TRBD2. Germline lookup yields CDR1 SQVTM and CDR2 ANQGSEA. The CDR3 is 15 amino acids. Germline trimming cut 4 bases from V and 2 bases from J; bases unmatched to any gene: 3. The CDR3 DNA sequence: TGCAGCGTTGTAGGGACTAGCGGGAACACAGATACGCAGTATTTT. Protein product: CSVVGTSGNTDTQYF.

The rearrangement joins TRBV27 to TRBJ2-3; D possibly corresponds to TRBD2 (5 bases). Per germline, CDR1 MNHEY and CDR2 SMNVEV (reference sequence). The CDR3 consists of 16 residues. Trimming removed 7 bases from V and 0 bases from J, with 17 bases in between. The CDR3 here is CASTPLSGTSTDTQYF. As DNA, the CDR3 is TGTGCCAGCACCCCTTTAAGCGGTACTAGCACAGATACGCAGTATTTT.

The genes are TRBV27 and TRBJ2-5; D is undetermined. The V end was cut by 6 bases, the J end by 4 bases, with 15 bases between. CDR3 length: 14 amino acids. Germline lookup yields CDR1 MNHEY and CDR2 SMNVEV (reference sequence). This CDR3 is CASSPTRVSETQYF. The DNA for the CDR3 is TGTGCCAGCAGCCCGACACGAGTCTCAGAGACCCAGTACTTC.

This CDR3 is CASSYDRNYGYTF. The DNA of the CDR3 is TGTGCCAGCAGCTACGACAGAAACTATGGCTACACCTTC. The genes are TRBV6-5 and TRBJ1-2, with a possible D match to TRBD1 (5 bases). The CDR3 spans 13 residues. CDR1 and CDR2 from the germline V gene are MNHEY and SVGAGI. Trimming shortened V by 6 bases and J by 2 bases, and 10 bases separated the two germline ends.

The V gene is TRBV4-3, the J gene TRBJ2-7, with D unclear. The V gene lost 0 bases and the J gene lost 6 bases, with 9 bases spanning the gap. The germline CDR1 and CDR2 sequences are LGHNA and YSLEER. This CDR3 contains 13 residues. In nucleotides, the CDR3 is TGCGCCAGCAGCCAAGATCGGGCTCGCGAGCAGTACTTC. Protein: CASSQDRAREQYF.

The chain employs TRBV6-6 and TRBJ1-6; D gene unclear. V dropped 6 bases and J dropped 2 bases, with 8 bases sitting between them. The CDR3 spans 14 residues. Per germline, CDR1 MNHNY and CDR2 SVGAGI (reference sequence). Here the CDR3 reads CASRRAPYNSPLHF. DNA for the CDR3: TGTGCCAGCAGAAGGGCTCCCTATAATTCACCCCTCCACTTT.

This clone was detected only once. The chain has TRBV14 and TRBJ2-7; TRBD1 is a possible D gene (8 bases). The V end lost 4 bases, the J end lost 0 bases, and 22 bases lay between the germline ends. The germline V gene encodes CDR1 SGHDN and CDR2 FVKESK. The CDR3 runs to 18 residues. For the CDR3, the DNA is TGTGCCAGCAGCCCCGGGACAGGCGGGAGAATTTACTCCTACGAGCAGTACTTC. As protein: CASSPGTGGRIYSYEQYF.

The genes are TRBV11-2 and TRBJ2-7, with 7 positions matching TRBD2. In germline, CDR1 is SGHAT, CDR2 FQNNGV. The CDR3 extends over 13 amino acids. V dropped 7 bases and J dropped 3; count of bases not matched to a gene: 6. The CDR3, as DNA: TGTGCCAGCAAGGAAGCGGGAAACTACGAGCAGTACTTC. This sequence encodes CASKEAGNYEQYF.

The CDR3, as DNA: TGTGCCAGCAGCTTATCACAGGGTAGGACAGATACGCAGTATTTT. Translation: CASSLSQGRTDTQYF. The chain couples TRBV7-3 to TRBJ2-3; D is perhaps TRBD1 (6 bases). The CDR3 sequence is 15 residues long. Germline assignment: CDR1 SGHTA and CDR2 FQGTGA. Trimming shortened V by 2 bases and J by 3 bases, and 12 bases separated the two germline ends.

V and J are TRBV7-9 and TRBJ1-1; D is perhaps TRBD1 (6 bases). The germline gives CDR1 SEHNR, CDR2 FQNEAQ (reference sequence). The germline V and J ends were trimmed by 5 bases and 4 bases, with 17 bases remaining between them. The CDR3 loop spans 15 amino acids. The DNA of the CDR3 is TGTGCCAGCAGCCCCGAGGGGGTGGGGGTCACTGAAGCTTTCTTT. Translated: CASSPEGVGVTEAFF.

This clone has a handful of counts. The chain recombines TRBV2 with TRBJ1-3; D is ambiguous. This CDR3 comprises 15 residues. Germline CDR1 and CDR2: SNHLY and FYNNEI. V was pared by 6 bases and J by 0 bases, with 12 bases between. The CDR3 nucleotides read TGTGCCAGCAGGGACCAGTCCCTCTCTGGAAACACCATATATTTT. Translated, it gives CASRDQSLSGNTIYF.

The rearrangement uses TRBV5-1 and TRBJ2-3; the D gene is possibly TRBD1 (6 bases). CDR1 is SGHRS, CDR2 YFSETQ, per germline. V lost 4 bases, J lost 6 bases, and 21 bases lay in between. The CDR3 covers 16 residues. DNA for the CDR3: TGCGCCAGCAGCCTTTCGACAGGACAAGTGTGGGATACGCAGTATTTT. Translated: CASSLSTGQVWDTQYF.